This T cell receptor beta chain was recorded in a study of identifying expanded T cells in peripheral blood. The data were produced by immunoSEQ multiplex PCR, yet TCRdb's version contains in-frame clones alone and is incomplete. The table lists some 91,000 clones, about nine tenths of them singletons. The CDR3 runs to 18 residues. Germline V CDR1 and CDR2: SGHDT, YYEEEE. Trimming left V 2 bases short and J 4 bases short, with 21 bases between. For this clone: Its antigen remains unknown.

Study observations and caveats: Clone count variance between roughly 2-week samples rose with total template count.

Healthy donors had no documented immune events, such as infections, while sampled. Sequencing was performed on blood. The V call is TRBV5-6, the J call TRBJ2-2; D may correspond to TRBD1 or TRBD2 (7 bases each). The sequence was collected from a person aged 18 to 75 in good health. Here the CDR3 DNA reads TGTGCCAGCAGCTTTACCCCGGGGGGAGGGGGCCTCACCGGGGAGCTGTTTTTT. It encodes CASSFTPGGGGLTGELFF.